Below are 23 T cell receptor beta chains sequenced from a single sample in a study of T-cell memory formation after mild COVID-19. TCRdb itself ran the 5' RACE reads through MiXCR, one entry per CDR3 protein. The table includes about 420,000 distinct CDR3 sequences, 20% to 30% detected once. Specimen: PBMCs or a T cell subset sorted from them (not recorded which). All receptors come from an adult woman who had mild COVID-19 (a few samples of this study predate the infection). Cell type and time point are not known.

This sequence joins TRBV29-1 and TRBJ2-6, with D tentatively TRBD1 or TRBD2 (5 bases each). Trimming left V 6 bases short and J 8 bases short, with 14 bases between. CDR1 SQVTM and CDR2 ANQGSEA come from the germline V gene. The CDR3 loop spans 13 amino acids. The CDR3 is CSVSLGTTNVLTF. The CDR3, as DNA: TGCAGCGTAAGTCTGGGGACGACCAACGTCCTGACTTTC.

This clonotype was detected ten times or more. V usage is TRBV7-3 and J usage is TRBJ2-1; 7 bases align to TRBD1. Germline V gives CDR1 SGHTA, CDR2 FQGTGA. CDR3 length: 15 residues. Trimming removed 0 bases from V and 6 bases from J; junction bases left unmatched: 5. As DNA, the CDR3 is TGTGCCAGCAGCTTAACAGGGGGCGCGTTCAATGAGCAGTTCTTC. It translates to CASSLTGGAFNEQFF.

A few counts support this clonotype. This chain links TRBV11-1 with TRBJ2-5; TRBD1 or TRBD2 may be the D gene (5 bases each). Germline V gene sequence: CDR1 SGHAT, CDR2 FQDESV (reference sequence). CDR3 length: 14 amino acids. V was cut by 5 bases and J by 5 bases, with 15 bases left in between. The CDR3 loop reads CASSPIQGAETQYF. The CDR3 DNA sequence: TGTGCCAGCAGCCCCATCCAGGGAGCGGAGACCCAGTACTTC.

The J gene is TRBJ1-1, the V gene TRBV24-1; 8 nucleotides align to TRBD1. CDR3 length: 14 amino acids. Per germline, CDR1 KGHDR and CDR2 SFDVKD. The trim removed 5 bases at V and 3 bases at J, leaving 4 bases unmatched. CDR3 in amino acids: CATSALDRDTEAFF. CDR3 DNA sequence: TGTGCCACCAGTGCCCTGGACAGGGACACTGAAGCTTTCTTT.

Comments on this clonotype: Compared with germline, one end of the junction differs, possibly owing to a read error. The chain recombines TRBV12-3 or TRBV12-4 with TRBJ2-2; TRBD2 might be the D (5 bases). The CDR3 covers 15 residues. The CDR3 DNA is TGTGCCAGCCGAGGGTCGCTACCTAACACCGTGGAGCTGTTTTTT. It codes for CASRGSLPNTVELFF.

The chain links TRBV20-1 to TRBJ2-1; D possibly corresponds to TRBD2 (5 bases). Germline V gives CDR1 DFQATT, CDR2 SNEGSKA (reference sequence). The CDR3 is made up of 14 amino acids. The DNA of the CDR3 is TGCAGCACCTCCTTCACTAGTTCCTACAATGAGCAGTTCTTC. Translation gives CSTSFTSSYNEQFF.

This clonotype was observed once. V and J are TRBV2 and TRBJ2-5; possibly TRBD2 for D (7 bases). V was pared by 1 base and J by 1 base, with 13 bases between. This CDR3 contains 16 residues. Germline V gene lookup returns CDR1 SNHLY and CDR2 FYNNEI. In DNA, the CDR3 is TGTGCCAGCAGTGAAGTCCGGGGAGGGGGCCAAGAGACCCAGTACTTC. It specifies CASSEVRGGGQETQYF.

This clonotype was picked up a small number of times. The genes are TRBV12-3 or TRBV12-4 and TRBJ2-7, with 8 nucleotides matching TRBD2. The V gene end was trimmed by 3 bases and the J gene end by 0 bases; junction bases not matched to a gene: 7. The CDR3 loop spans 16 amino acids. The CDR3 nucleotides read TGTGCCAGCAGTTTTGGGGGCGGGGGGAGCTCCTACGAGCAGTACTTC. This sequence encodes CASSFGGGGSSYEQYF.

This clonotype appeared a few times. The chain recombines TRBV2 with TRBJ2-2; 8 bases map to TRBD1. The J segment lost 5 bases and the V segment lost 5 bases, leaving 7 bases of the junction unmatched. This CDR3 contains 15 residues. The germline CDR1 and CDR2 sequences are SNHLY and FYNNEI. CDR3 region: CASSKQGDWTGELFF. CDR3 bases: TGTGCCAGCAGTAAACAGGGGGACTGGACCGGGGAGCTGTTTTTT.

This clonotype was seen a handful of times. The chain employs TRBV20-1 and TRBJ1-2; D might be TRBD1 (5 bases). The CDR3 contains 14 residues. Germline V gives CDR1 DFQATT, CDR2 SNEGSKA (reference sequence). With 1 base removed from V and 3 bases from J, the gap between germline ends came to 12 bases. The CDR3: CSARGRELYYGYTF. In DNA, the CDR3 is TGCAGTGCTAGAGGCAGGGAACTCTACTATGGCTACACCTTC.

This rearrangement joins TRBV29-1 to TRBJ2-1; weak D call: TRBD2 (6 bases). Germline loops: CDR1 SQVTM, CDR2 ANQGSEA. CDR3 size: 12 residues. The V end was cut by 6 bases, the J end by 7 bases, with 13 bases between. CDR3 DNA: TGCAGCGTGGGGGGAGTGGGTAATGAGCAGTTCTTC. It yields the protein CSVGGVGNEQFF.

This clonotype was detected only a few times. The rearrangement uses TRBV29-1 and TRBJ2-1; D possibly corresponds to TRBD2 (7 bases). V lost 7 bases and J lost 3, with 16 bases in between. CDR1 is SQVTM and CDR2 is ANQGSEA in the germline V gene. The CDR3 covers 14 residues. The CDR3 region has the DNA TGCAGCGCCAAGTGGGGAGGGGGCTACAATGAGCAGTTCTTC. Protein sequence: CSAKWGGGYNEQFF.

The V call is TRBV24-1, the J call TRBJ1-2; D remains unclear. This CDR3 has 12 residues. The V end lost 9 bases, the J end lost 4 bases, and 11 bases lay between the germline ends. Germline values: CDR1 KGHDR, CDR2 SFDVKD. This chain's CDR3 is CATPGFTYGYTF. CDR3 sequence (DNA): TGTGCCACCCCTGGTTTCACCTATGGCTACACCTTC.

V gene TRBV12-3 or TRBV12-4 combines with J gene TRBJ2-7; possible D gene TRBD1, 6 bases. This CDR3 is 14 amino acids long. Trimming shortened V by 6 bases and J by 2 bases, and 14 bases separated the two germline ends. Here the CDR3 reads CASRGAGTPYEQYF. CDR3 sequence (DNA): TGTGCCAGCAGGGGGGCCGGGACGCCCTACGAGCAGTACTTC.

This clonotype was seen more than once but under ten times. This chain joins TRBV10-3 and TRBJ1-2, with D perhaps TRBD1 (5 bases). From germline, CDR1 is ENHRY and CDR2 SYGVKD. The CDR3 is 14 amino acids. Trimming left V 0 bases short and J 5 bases short, with 10 bases between. The CDR3 DNA follows: TGTGCCATCAGTGAGTCGGGACCGATATATGGCTACACCTTC. As protein: CAISESGPIYGYTF.

This chain uses TRBV29-1 with TRBJ2-7; D might be TRBD2 (6 bases). Germline assignment: CDR1 SQVTM and CDR2 ANQGSEA. V lost 5 bases, J lost 2 bases, and 13 bases lay in between. This CDR3 is 13 amino acids long. CDR3 coding DNA: TGCAGCGTTAAGGGCGGGATTCCCTACGAGCAGTACTTC. Amino acids: CSVKGGIPYEQYF.

This clonotype has more than one count but fewer than ten. The V and J genes are TRBV5-5 and TRBJ2-7, with D hard to call. Germline V gives CDR1 SGHKS, CDR2 YYEKEE (reference sequence). CDR3 size: 15 residues. The V end was cut by 0 bases, the J end by 2 bases, with 12 bases between. The CDR3 bases are TGTGCCAGCAGCTTGGGATTCGACGGCACCTACGAGCAGTACTTC. It yields the protein CASSLGFDGTYEQYF. Supplemented by reference TRBV5-5 and TRBJ2-7, the full variable domain reads DAGVTQSPTHLIKTRGQQVTLRCSPISGHKSVSWYQQVLGQGPQFIFQYYEKEERGRGNFPDRFSARQFPNYSSELNVNALLLGDSALYLCASSLGFDGTYEQYFGPGTRLTVT.

The chain combines TRBV5-1 with TRBJ2-1; D is uncertain. Trimming took 5 bases from V and 5 from J, leaving 11 bases between them. From germline, CDR1 is SGHRS and CDR2 YFSETQ. The CDR3 spans 13 residues. The CDR3 nucleotides are TGCGCCAGCAGGTCCAGAGGAGACAATGAGCAGTTCTTC. Its translation: CASRSRGDNEQFF.

This clonotype was observed a few times. The chain couples TRBV12-3 or TRBV12-4 to TRBJ2-6; D might be TRBD2 (5 bases). V lost 7 bases and J 0 bases, leaving 7 bases between the germline ends. The CDR3 is 14 residues long. The CDR3 reads CASKRGSGANVLTF. CDR3 sequence (DNA): TGTGCCAGCAAACGGGGCTCTGGGGCCAACGTCCTGACTTTC.

V and J are TRBV11-2 and TRBJ2-7; D is ambiguous. V shed 2 bases and J shed 4 bases, with 15 bases lying between them. The CDR3 has 15 amino acids. Germline V lookup: CDR1 SGHAT, CDR2 FQNNGV. CDR3: CASSLLPISPYEQYF. Written as DNA, the CDR3 is TGTGCCAGCAGCTTACTACCAATTAGCCCGTACGAGCAGTACTTC.

This rearrangement joins TRBV6-6 to TRBJ2-3; D gene ambiguous. The CDR3 has 19 amino acids. CDR1 and CDR2 from the germline V gene are MNHNY and SVGAGI (reference sequence). V dropped 2 bases and J dropped 5 bases, with 26 bases sitting between them. CDR3 amino acids: CASSYNRRNPQIEEDTQYF. The CDR3 nucleotides read TGTGCCAGCAGTTACAACCGCCGGAACCCACAGATAGAGGAAGATACGCAGTATTTT.

This clonotype was seen only a few times. The V call is TRBV6-4, the J call TRBJ2-7, with D unresolved. V was clipped by 6 bases and J by 4 bases, with 13 bases between them. Germline lookup yields CDR1 MRHNA and CDR2 SNTAGT. The CDR3 runs to 13 residues. CDR3 protein: CASRRVAPYEQYF. CDR3 nucleotide sequence: TGTGCCAGCAGACGTGTAGCCCCTTACGAGCAGTACTTC.

The chain joins TRBV12-3 or TRBV12-4 to TRBJ2-7, with 7 positions matching TRBD2. This CDR3 is built from 15 residues. The V gene end was trimmed by 5 bases and the J gene end by 2 bases; junction bases not matched to a gene: 9. CDR3 residues: CASSTQTSFPYEQYF. The CDR3 nucleotides are TGTGCCAGCAGTACCCAGACTAGCTTCCCCTACGAGCAGTACTTC.